This TCR beta chain was sequenced for a study of blood T cell repertoires in COVID-19. Study context: Both acute and convalescent COVID-19 samples were obtained from the United States, Italy and Spain. PBMCs, B-cell-depleted T cells, or T cells provided the cDNA or gDNA that made up the material.

Germline-derived CDR1 and CDR2 are LNHDA and SQIVND (reference sequence). This CDR3 spans 14 amino acids. V lost 10 bases, J lost 1 base, and 8 bases stayed unmatched. Authors' analysis steps: How many nucleated cells were present was estimated from reference gene primer amplification. Here immunoSEQ multiplex PCR was the method, and the copy in TCRdb shows in-frame clones only, minus some. V and J calls and clone size come straight from that table; D and trimming were deduced from the DNA. This table holds fewer than 110,000 clones, about nine tenths found once. This clonotype was obtained from a woman aged 80 or over in a cohort sampled during active COVID-19. The chain joins TRBV19 to TRBJ1-1; 8 bases map to TRBD1. Sequenced: peripheral blood. Here the CDR3 reads CATARGTGNTEAFF. The CDR3 nucleotides are TGTGCCACCGCGAGGGGGACAGGGAACACTGAAGCTTTCTTT.